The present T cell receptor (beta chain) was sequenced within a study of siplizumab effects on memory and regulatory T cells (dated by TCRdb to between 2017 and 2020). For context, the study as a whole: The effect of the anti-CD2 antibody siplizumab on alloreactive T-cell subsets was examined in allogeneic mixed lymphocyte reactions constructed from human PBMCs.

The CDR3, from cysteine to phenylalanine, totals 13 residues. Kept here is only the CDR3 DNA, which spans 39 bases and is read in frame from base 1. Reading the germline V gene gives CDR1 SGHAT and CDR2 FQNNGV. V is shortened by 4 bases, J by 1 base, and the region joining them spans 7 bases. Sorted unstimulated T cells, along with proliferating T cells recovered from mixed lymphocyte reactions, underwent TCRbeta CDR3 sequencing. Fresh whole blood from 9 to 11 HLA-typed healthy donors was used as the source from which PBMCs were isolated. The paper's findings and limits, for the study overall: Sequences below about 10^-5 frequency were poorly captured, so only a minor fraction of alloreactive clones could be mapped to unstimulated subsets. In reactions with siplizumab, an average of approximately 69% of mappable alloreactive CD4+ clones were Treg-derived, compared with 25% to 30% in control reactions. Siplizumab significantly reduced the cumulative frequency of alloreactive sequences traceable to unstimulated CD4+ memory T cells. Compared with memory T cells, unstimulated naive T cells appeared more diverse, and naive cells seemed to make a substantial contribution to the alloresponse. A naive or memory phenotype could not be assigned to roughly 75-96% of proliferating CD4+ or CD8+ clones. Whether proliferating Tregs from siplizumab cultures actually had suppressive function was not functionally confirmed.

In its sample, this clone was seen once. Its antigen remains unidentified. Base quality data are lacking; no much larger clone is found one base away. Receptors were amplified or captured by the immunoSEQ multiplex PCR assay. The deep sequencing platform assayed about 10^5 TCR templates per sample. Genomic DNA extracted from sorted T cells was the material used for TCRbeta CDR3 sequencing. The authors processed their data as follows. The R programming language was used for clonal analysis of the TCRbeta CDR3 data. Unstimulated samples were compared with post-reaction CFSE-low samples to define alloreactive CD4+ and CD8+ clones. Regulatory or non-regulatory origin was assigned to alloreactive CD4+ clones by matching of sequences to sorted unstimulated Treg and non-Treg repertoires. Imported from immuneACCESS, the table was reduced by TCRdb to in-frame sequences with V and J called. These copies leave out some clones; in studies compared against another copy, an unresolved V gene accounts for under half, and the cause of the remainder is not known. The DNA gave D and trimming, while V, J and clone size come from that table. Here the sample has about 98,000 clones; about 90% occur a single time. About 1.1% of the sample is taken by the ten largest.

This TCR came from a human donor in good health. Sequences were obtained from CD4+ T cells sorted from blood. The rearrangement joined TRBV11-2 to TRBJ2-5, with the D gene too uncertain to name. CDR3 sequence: CASSYRAQETQYF. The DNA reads TGTGCCAGCAGCTACCGGGCCCAAGAGACCCAGTACTTC. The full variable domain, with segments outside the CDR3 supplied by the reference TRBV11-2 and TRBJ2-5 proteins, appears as EAGVAQSPRYKIIEKRQSVAFWCNPISGHATLYWYQQILGQGPKLLIQFQNNGVVDDSQLPKDRFSAERLKGVDSTLKIQPAKLEDSAVYLCASSYRAQETQYFGPGTRLLVL.